A single T cell receptor (beta chain) is shown here with its context. What it recognizes is unknown. The PCR ran on 60 Vbeta and 13 Jbeta primers. The assay was immunoSEQ multiplex PCR, and TCRdb's table has in-frame clones only and misses some. The sample has roughly 43,000 clones. This sample was included in a study of cytomegalovirus exposure and HLA in healthy donors. Study-wide points: High sensitivity and specificity were reportedly achieved when the classifier diagnosed cytomegalovirus status. The authors considered a cluster of highly shared sequence variants likely to be a sequencing artifact.

The CDR3 is 16 amino acids. Germline V CDR1 and CDR2: GTSNPN, SVGIG (reference sequence). Losses at the gene ends were 5 bases for V and 1 base for J; bases not matched to a gene: 11. The chain recombines TRBV30 with TRBJ2-7; 10 nucleotides agree with TRBD1. The TCR was taken from a woman aged 40 to 50 in good health and CMV-seronegative. Sequenced sample: PBMCs. CDR3 sequence reads: CAWGTGESSWSYEQYF. The CDR3 coding sequence is TGTGCCTGGGGGACAGGGGAAAGTAGTTGGTCCTACGAGCAGTACTTC. The full variable domain, its missing parts supplied by reference TRBV30 and TRBJ2-7, is SQTIHQWPATLVQPVGSPLSLECTVEGTSNPNLYWYRQAAGRGLQLLFYSVGIGQISSEVPQNLSASRPQDRQFILSSKKLLLSDSGFYLCAWGTGESSWSYEQYFGPGTRLTVT.